What follows is one T cell receptor (beta chain) and its context. This sample stems from a study of blood T cell repertoires in COVID-19. About the research overall: Sites in the United States, Italy and Spain provided acute and convalescent COVID-19 samples. PBMCs, B-cell-depleted T cells, or T cells provided the cDNA or gDNA that made up the material.

The protocol was immunoSEQ multiplex PCR, while the TCRdb copy is restricted to in-frame clones and leaves out a portion. The sample consists of around 160,000 clones, about 88% of them appearing once. The CDR3 consists of 15 residues. Trimming took off 6 bases at V and 5 bases at J, with 14 bases between the two ends. Germline-derived CDR1 and CDR2 are MDHEN and SYDVKM. This chain joins TRBV28 and TRBJ1-6; D may be TRBD1 (6 bases). The receptor's source is a human donor in a cohort sampled during active COVID-19. The sample was peripheral blood. CDR3 nucleotide sequence: TGTGCCAGCAGCCCGGGGGGGGCTGATAATTCACCCCTCCACTTT. This translates into CASSPGGADNSPLHF.